The 2 T cell receptor beta chains below come from one sample, sequenced in a study of T cells in Graves' hyperthyroidism and ophthalmopathy. TCR beta CDR3 regions were amplified from RNA. TCR CDR3 underwent first-round RT-PCR with the HTBI primer set. TCRdb processed the multiplex PCR reads anew with MiXCR; each CDR3 protein has one entry. In the table there are fewer than 250,000 distinct CDR3 sequences, approximately 17% of which are singletons. The sequencing input was blood. All receptors come from a man aged 50 to 60 with Graves' hyperthyroidism.

V is TRBV19 and J is TRBJ1-1; perhaps TRBD1 as D (6 bases). This CDR3 comprises 16 residues. Trimming stripped 1 base from V and 4 bases from J, with 16 bases between. From germline, CDR1 is LNHDA and CDR2 SQIVND (reference sequence). CDR3 in amino acids: CASSIGSRGGSTEAFF. The CDR3 DNA reads TGTGCCAGTAGTATAGGCAGTAGAGGGGGGAGCACTGAAGCTTTCTTT.

The table lists this clonotype with many counts. V is TRBV6-2 or TRBV6-3 and J is TRBJ2-1; 11 bases align to TRBD2. Germline V CDR1 and CDR2: MNHEY, SVGEGT. This CDR3 is built from 14 residues. The J segment lost 9 bases and the V segment lost 10 bases, leaving 11 bases of the junction unmatched. The chain's CDR3 is CATALAGALGEQFF. The CDR3 DNA follows: TGTGCCACCGCACTAGCGGGAGCCTTGGGTGAGCAGTTCTTC.